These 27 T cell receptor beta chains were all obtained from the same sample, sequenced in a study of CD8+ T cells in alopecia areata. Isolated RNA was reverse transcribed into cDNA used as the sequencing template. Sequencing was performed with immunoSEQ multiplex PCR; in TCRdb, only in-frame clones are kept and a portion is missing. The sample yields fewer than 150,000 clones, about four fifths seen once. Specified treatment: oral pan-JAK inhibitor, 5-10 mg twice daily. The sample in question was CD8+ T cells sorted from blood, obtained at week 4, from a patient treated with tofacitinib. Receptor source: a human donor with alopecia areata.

CDR3 DNA sequence: TGCAGCGTTGAGTGGGACAGCCCTGGGAACTATGGCTACACCTTC. Protein product: CSVEWDSPGNYGYTF. The chain joins TRBV29-1 to TRBJ1-2, with TRBD1 matching over 7 bases. With V trimmed by 3 bases and J by 2 bases, 9 bases remained unmatched. CDR1 SQVTM and CDR2 ANQGSEA come from the germline V gene. CDR3 length: 15 residues.

CDR3 sequence: CAWSVTYSYNEQFF. The CDR3 DNA reads TGTGCCTGGAGTGTCACATACTCCTACAATGAGCAGTTCTTC. The V and J genes are TRBV30 and TRBJ2-1; no clear D. The CDR3 contains 14 residues. V lost 0 bases, J lost 0 bases, and 6 bases lay in between. Germline-derived CDR1 and CDR2 are GTSNPN and SVGIG (reference sequence).

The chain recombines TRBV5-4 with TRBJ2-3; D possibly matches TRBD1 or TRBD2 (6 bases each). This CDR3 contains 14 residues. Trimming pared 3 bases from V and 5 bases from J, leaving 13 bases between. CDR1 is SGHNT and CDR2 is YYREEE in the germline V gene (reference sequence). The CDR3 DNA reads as TGTGCCAGCAGCTCGTGGGGGGCGGAAGATACGCAGTATTTT. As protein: CASSSWGAEDTQYF.

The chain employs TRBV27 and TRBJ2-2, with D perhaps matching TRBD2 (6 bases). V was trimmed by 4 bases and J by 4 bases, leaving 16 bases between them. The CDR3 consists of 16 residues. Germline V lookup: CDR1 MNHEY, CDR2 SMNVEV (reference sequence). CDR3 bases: TGTGCCAGCAGTTATTCCGGGACTGCCAGCACCGGGGAGCTGTTTTTT. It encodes CASSYSGTASTGELFF.

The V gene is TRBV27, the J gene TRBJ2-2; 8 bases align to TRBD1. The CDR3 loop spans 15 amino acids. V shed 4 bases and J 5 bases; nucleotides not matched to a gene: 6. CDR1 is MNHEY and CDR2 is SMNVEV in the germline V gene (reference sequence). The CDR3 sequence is CASSSRTGPTGELFF. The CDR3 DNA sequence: TGTGCCAGCAGTTCGCGGACAGGGCCGACCGGGGAGCTGTTTTTT.

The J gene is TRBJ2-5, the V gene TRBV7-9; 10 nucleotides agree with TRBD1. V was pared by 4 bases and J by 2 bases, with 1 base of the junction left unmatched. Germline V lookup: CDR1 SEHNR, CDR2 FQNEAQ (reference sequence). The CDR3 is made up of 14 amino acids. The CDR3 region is CASSWTGGQETQYF. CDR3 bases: TGTGCCAGCAGCTGGACAGGGGGACAAGAGACCCAGTACTTC.

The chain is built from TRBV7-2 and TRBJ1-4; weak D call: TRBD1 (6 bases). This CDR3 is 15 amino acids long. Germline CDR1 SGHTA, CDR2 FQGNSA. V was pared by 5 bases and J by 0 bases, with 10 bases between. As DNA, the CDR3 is TGTGCCAGCAGCGGACAGTCAGCAACTAATGAAAAACTGTTTTTT. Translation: CASSGQSATNEKLFF.

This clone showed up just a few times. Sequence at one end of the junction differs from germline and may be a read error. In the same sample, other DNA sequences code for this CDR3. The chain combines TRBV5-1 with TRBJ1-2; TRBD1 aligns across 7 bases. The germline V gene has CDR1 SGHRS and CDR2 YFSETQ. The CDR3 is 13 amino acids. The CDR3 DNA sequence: TGTGCCAGCAGCTTGGGACAGAACTATGGCTACACCTTC. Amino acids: CASSLGQNYGYTF.

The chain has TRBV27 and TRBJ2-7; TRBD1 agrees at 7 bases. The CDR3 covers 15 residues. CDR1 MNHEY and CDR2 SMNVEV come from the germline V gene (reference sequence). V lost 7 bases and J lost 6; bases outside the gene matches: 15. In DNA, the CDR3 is TGTGCCAGCACCATCTTCGCAGGGGGTCGATTCGAGCAGTACTTC. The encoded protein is CASTIFAGGRFEQYF.

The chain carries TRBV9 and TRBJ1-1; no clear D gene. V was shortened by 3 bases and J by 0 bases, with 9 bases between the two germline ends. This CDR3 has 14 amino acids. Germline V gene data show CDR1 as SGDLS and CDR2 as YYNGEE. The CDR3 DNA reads TGTGCCAGCAGCGCCAAGGACCTGAACACTGAAGCTTTCTTT. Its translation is CASSAKDLNTEAFF. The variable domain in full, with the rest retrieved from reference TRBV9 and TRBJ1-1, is DSGVTQTPKHLITATGQRVTLRCSPRSGDLSVYWYQQSLDQGLQFLIQYYNGEERAKGNILERFSAQQFPDLHSELNLSSLELGDSALYFCASSAKDLNTEAFFGQGTRLTVV.

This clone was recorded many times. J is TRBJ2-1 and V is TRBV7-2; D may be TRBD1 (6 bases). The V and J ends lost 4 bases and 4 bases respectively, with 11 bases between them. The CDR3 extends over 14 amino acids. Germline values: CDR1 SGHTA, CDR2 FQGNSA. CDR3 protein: CASSYRDNYNEQFF. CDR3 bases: TGTGCCAGCAGCTACCGGGACAATTACAATGAGCAGTTCTTC.

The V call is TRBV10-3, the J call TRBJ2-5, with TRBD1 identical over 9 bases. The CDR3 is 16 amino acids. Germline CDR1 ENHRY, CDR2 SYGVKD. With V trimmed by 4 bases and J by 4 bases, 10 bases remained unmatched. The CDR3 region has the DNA TGTGCCATCAGTGCCCCTCCGGACAGGGGAGGAGAGACCCAGTACTTC. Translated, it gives CAISAPPDRGGETQYF.

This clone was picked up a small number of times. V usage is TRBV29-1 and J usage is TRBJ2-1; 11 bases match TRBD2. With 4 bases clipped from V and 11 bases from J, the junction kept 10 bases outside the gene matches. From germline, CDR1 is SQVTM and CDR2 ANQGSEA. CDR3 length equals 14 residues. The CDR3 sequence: CSVVFPSGGYQQFF. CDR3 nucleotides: TGCAGCGTTGTATTCCCTAGCGGGGGGTACCAGCAGTTCTTC.

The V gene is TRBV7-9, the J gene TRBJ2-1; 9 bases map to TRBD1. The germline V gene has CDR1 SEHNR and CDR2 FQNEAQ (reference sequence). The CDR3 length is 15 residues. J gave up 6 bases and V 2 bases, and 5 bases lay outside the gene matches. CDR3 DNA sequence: TGTGCCAGCAGCTTAAGACAGGGGGGACTCAATGAGCAGTTCTTC. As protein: CASSLRQGGLNEQFF.

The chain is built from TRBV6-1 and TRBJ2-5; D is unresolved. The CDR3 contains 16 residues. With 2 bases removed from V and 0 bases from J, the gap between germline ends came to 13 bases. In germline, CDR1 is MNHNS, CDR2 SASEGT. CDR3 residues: CASSEPWTLYQETQYF. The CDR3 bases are TGTGCCAGCAGTGAACCCTGGACGTTGTACCAAGAGACCCAGTACTTC.

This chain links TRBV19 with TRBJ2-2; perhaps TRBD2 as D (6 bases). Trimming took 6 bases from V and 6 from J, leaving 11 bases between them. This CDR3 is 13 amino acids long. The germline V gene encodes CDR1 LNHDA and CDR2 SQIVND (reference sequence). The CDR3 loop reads CASSSGEAGELFF. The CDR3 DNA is TGTGCCAGTAGCAGTGGGGAGGCCGGGGAGCTGTTTTTT. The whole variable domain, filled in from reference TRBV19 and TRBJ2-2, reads DGGITQSPKYLFRKEGQNVTLSCEQNLNHDAMYWYRQDPGQGLRLIYYSQIVNDFQKGDIAEGYSVSREKKESFPLTVTSAQKNPTAFYLCASSSGEAGELFFGEGSRLTVL.

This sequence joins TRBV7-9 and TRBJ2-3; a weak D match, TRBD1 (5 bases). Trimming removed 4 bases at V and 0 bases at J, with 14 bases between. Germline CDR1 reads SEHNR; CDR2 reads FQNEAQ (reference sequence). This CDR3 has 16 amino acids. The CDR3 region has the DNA TGTGCCAGCAGCTACCACAGGAGTTCTAGCACAGATACGCAGTATTTT. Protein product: CASSYHRSSSTDTQYF.

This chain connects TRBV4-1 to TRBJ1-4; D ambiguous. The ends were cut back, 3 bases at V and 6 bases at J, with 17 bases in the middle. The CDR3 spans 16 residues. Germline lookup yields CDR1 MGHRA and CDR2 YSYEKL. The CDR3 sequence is CASSHIPGSFDEKLFF. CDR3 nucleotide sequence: TGCGCCAGCAGCCATATCCCGGGGAGTTTCGATGAAAAACTGTTTTTT.

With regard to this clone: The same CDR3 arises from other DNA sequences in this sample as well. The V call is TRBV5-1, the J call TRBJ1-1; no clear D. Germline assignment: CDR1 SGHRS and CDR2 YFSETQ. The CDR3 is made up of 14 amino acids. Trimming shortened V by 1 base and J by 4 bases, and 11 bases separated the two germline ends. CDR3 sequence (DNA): TGCGCCAGCAGCTTGAACCCGCCGGTCACTGAAGCTTTCTTT. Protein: CASSLNPPVTEAFF.

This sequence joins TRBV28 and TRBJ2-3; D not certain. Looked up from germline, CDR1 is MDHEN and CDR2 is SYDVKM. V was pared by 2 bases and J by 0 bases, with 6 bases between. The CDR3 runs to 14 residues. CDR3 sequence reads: CASSLTGSTDTQYF. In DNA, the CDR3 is TGTGCCAGCAGTTTAACCGGGAGCACAGATACGCAGTATTTT. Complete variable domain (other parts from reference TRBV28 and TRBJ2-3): DVKVTQSSRYLVKRTGEKVFLECVQDMDHENMFWYRQDPGLGLRLIYFSYDVKMKEKGDIPEGYSVSREKKERFSLILESASTNQTSMYLCASSLTGSTDTQYFGPGTRLTVL.

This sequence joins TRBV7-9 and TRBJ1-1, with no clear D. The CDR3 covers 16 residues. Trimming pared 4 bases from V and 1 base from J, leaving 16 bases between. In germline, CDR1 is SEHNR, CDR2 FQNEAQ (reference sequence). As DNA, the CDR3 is TGTGCCAGCAGCTCCTCCGTAATAAGAGCGAACACTGAAGCTTTCTTT. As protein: CASSSSVIRANTEAFF.

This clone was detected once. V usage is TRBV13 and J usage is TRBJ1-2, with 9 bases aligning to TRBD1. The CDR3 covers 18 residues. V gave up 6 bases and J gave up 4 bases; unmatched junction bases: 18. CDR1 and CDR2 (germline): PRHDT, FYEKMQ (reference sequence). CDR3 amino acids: CASRTKGGGTGTSYGYTF. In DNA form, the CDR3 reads TGTGCCAGCAGGACGAAAGGCGGGGGGACAGGGACAAGCTATGGCTACACCTTC.

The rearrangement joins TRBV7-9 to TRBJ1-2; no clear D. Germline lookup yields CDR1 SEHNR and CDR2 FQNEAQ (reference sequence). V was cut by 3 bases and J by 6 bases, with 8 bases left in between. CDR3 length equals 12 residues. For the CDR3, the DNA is TGTGCCAGCAGCTTCGGGGATGATGGCTACACCTTC. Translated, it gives CASSFGDDGYTF.

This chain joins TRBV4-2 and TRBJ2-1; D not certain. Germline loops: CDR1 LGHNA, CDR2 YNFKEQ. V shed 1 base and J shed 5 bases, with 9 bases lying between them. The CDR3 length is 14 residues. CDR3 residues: CASSQATGDNEQFF. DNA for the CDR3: TGTGCCAGCAGCCAAGCGACTGGAGACAATGAGCAGTTCTTC.

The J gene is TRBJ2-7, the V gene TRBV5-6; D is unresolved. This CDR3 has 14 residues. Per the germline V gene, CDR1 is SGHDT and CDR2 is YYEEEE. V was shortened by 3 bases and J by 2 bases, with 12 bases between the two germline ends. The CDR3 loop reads CASSSSAATYEQYF. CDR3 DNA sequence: TGTGCCAGCAGCTCTTCGGCAGCTACCTACGAGCAGTACTTC. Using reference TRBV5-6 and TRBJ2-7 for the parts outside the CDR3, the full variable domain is DAGVTQSPTHLIKTRGQQVTLRCSPKSGHDTVSWYQQALGQGPQFIFQYYEEEERQRGNFPDRFSGHQFPNYSSELNVNALLLGDSALYLCASSSSAATYEQYFGPGTRLTVT.

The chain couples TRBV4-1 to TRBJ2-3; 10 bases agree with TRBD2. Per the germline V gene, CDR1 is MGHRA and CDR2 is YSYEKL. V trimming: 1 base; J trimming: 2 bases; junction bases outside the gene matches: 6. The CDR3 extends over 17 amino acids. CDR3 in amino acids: CASSQVASGGFTDTQYF. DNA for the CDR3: TGCGCCAGCAGCCAAGTCGCTAGCGGGGGATTCACAGATACGCAGTATTTT.

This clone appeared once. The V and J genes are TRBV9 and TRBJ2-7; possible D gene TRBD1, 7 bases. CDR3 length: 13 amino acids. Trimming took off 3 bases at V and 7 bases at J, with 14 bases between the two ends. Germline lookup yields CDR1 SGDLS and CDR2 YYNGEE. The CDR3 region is CASSEETGREQYF. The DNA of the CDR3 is TGTGCCAGCAGCGAGGAGACAGGGAGGGAGCAGTACTTC.